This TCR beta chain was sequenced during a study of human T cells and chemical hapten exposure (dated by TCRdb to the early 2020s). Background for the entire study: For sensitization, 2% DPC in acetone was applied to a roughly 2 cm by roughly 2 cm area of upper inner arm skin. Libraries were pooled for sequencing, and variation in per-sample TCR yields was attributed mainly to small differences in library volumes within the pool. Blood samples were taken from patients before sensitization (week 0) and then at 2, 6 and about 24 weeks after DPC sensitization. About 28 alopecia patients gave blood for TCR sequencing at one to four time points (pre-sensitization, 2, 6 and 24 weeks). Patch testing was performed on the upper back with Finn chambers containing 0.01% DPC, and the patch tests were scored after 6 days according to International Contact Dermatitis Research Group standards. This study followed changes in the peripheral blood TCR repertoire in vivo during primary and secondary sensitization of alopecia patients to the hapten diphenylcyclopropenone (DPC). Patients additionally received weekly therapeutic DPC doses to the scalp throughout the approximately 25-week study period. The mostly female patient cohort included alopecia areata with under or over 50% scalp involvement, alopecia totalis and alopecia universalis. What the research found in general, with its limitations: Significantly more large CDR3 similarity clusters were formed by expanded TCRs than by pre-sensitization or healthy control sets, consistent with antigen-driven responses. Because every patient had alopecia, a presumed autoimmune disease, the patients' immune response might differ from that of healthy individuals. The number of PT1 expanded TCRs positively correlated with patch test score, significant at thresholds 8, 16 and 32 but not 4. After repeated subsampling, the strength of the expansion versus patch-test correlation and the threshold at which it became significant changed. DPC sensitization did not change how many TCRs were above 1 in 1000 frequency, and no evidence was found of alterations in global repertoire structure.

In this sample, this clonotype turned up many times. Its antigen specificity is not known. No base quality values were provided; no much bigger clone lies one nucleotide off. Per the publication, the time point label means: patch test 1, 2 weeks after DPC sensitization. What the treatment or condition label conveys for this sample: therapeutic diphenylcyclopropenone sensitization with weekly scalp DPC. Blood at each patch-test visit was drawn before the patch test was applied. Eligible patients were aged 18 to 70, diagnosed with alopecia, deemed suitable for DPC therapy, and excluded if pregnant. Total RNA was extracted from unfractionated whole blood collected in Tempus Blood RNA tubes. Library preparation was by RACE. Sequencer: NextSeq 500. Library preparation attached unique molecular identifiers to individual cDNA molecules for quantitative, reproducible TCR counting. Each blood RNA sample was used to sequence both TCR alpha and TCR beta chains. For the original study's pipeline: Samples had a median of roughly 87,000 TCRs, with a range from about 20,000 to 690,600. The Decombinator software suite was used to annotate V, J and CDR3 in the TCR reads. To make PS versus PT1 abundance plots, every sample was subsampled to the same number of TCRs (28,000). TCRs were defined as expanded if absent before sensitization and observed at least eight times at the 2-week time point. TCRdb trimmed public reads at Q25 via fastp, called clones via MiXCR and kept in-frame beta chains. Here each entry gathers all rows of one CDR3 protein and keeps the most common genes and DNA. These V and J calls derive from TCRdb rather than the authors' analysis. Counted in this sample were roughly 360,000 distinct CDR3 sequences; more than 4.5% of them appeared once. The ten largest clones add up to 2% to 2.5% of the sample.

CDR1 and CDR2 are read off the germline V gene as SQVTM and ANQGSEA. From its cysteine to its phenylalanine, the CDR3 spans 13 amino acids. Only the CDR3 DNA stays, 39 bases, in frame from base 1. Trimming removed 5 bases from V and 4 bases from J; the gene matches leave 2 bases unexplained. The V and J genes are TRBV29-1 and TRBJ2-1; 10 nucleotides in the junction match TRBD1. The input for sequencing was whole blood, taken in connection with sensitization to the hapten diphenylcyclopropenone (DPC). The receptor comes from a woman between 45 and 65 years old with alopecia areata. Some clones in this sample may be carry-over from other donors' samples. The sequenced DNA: TGCAGCGTTCGGACAGGGGGATACAATGAGCAGTTCTTC. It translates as CSVRTGGYNEQFF.